These 30 T cell receptor beta chains share one sample of origin, sequenced in a study of blood T cells in healthy people across ages. The second PCR ran about 6 to 12 cycles with a sample-barcoded 5' primer and J-beta primers. MiXCR was run by TCRdb on the 5' RACE reads, yielding one entry per CDR3 protein. The sample has approximately 1,000,000 distinct CDR3 sequences, 45% seen once. The specimen sequenced was blood. The receptors derive from a woman aged 55-69 years in good health.

The CDR3 spells CASSTGVDGYTF. The CDR3 DNA reads as TGTGCCAGCTCAACAGGGGTAGATGGCTACACCTTC. The chain has TRBV9 and TRBJ1-2; 7 nucleotides align to TRBD1. The germline gives CDR1 SGDLS, CDR2 YYNGEE. V shed 7 bases, J shed 6 bases, and the junction held 6 bases outside the gene matches. CDR3 length equals 12 residues. The complete variable domain, with remaining parts taken from reference TRBV9 and TRBJ1-2, reads DSGVTQTPKHLITATGQRVTLRCSPRSGDLSVYWYQQSLDQGLQFLIQYYNGEERAKGNILERFSAQQFPDLHSELNLSSLELGDSALYFCASSTGVDGYTFGSGTRLTVV.

In regard to this clonotype: The junction does not match germline at one end; this may be a read error. This chain joins TRBV14 and TRBJ2-5; no firm D call. The germline CDR1 and CDR2 sequences are SGHDN and FVKESK. The CDR3 length is 12 residues. For the CDR3, the DNA is TGTGCCAGCAGCCAACAGCAAGAGATCCAGTACTTC. Its protein is CASSQQQEIQYF.

The chain uses TRBV15 and TRBJ2-1; 10 bases line up with TRBD2. The J call may be in error: the DNA end matches TRBJ2-7 better. CDR1 LNHNV and CDR2 YYDKDF come from the germline V gene (reference sequence). The CDR3 length is 16 residues. For the CDR3, the DNA is TGTGCCACCAGCAGGGAAGCGGGAGGGCCGTACAATGAGCAGTACTTC. Translated: CATSREAGGPYNEQYF.

This rearrangement joins TRBV5-1 to TRBJ2-1, with D possibly being TRBD2 (6 bases). Looked up from germline, CDR1 is SGHRS and CDR2 is YFSETQ. The CDR3 sequence is 18 residues long. The V and J ends lost 4 bases and 5 bases respectively, with 25 bases between them. CDR3 in amino acids: CASSPQRRGRPSDNEQFF. CDR3 DNA sequence: TGCGCCAGCAGCCCTCAGCGGCGAGGGCGACCTAGCGACAATGAGCAGTTCTTC. Full variable domain (rest looked up from reference TRBV5-1 and TRBJ2-1): KAGVTQTPRYLIKTRGQQVTLSCSPISGHRSVSWYQQTPGQGLQFLFEYFSETQRNKGNFPGRFSGRQFSNSRSEMNVSTLELGDSALYLCASSPQRRGRPSDNEQFFGPGTRLTVL.

This chain connects TRBV10-3 to TRBJ1-5, with 8 bases matching TRBD1. This CDR3 spans 14 amino acids. Germline CDR1 ENHRY, CDR2 SYGVKD. V shed 8 bases and J 7 bases; nucleotides not matched to a gene: 10. Here the CDR3 DNA reads TGTGCCATCTCGCCGGACAGGGACAGGCAGCCCCAGCATTTT. It is translated as CAISPDRDRQPQHF.

This clonotype was found a few times. The chain carries TRBV7-9 and TRBJ2-3; TRBD1 agrees at 10 bases. Germline-derived CDR1 and CDR2 are SEHNR and FQNEAQ (reference sequence). The V gene end was trimmed by 6 bases and the J gene end by 6 bases; junction bases not matched to a gene: 12. The CDR3 length is 16 residues. The CDR3 coding sequence is TGTGCCAGCAGATATACGGGACAGGGGATGGTCGATACGCAGTATTTT. Translation gives CASRYTGQGMVDTQYF.

The chain recombines TRBV7-9 with TRBJ2-1, with D perhaps TRBD2 (6 bases). Germline assignment: CDR1 SEHNR and CDR2 FQNEAQ (reference sequence). CDR3 length equals 17 residues. The V gene lost 0 bases and the J gene lost 4 bases, with 16 bases spanning the gap. CDR3 protein: CASSLAELRGSYNEQFF. DNA for the CDR3: TGTGCCAGCAGCTTAGCGGAGCTGCGGGGATCTTACAATGAGCAGTTCTTC.

The chain is built from TRBV7-9 and TRBJ2-7, with 15 positions matching TRBD2. Germline CDR1 and CDR2: SEHNR and FQNEAQ (reference sequence). V was clipped by 4 bases and J by 0 bases; unmatched bases: 4. The CDR3 runs to 17 residues. CDR3 bases: TGTGCCAGCAGCTCGGGACTAGCGGGAGGCAACTCCTACGAGCAGTACTTC. The encoded protein is CASSSGLAGGNSYEQYF.

The chain combines TRBV7-7 with TRBJ2-5, with a weak D call TRBD2 (5 bases). Germline assignment: CDR1 SSHAT and CDR2 FNYEAQ (reference sequence). The CDR3 length is 13 residues. With 5 bases removed from V and 0 bases from J, the gap between germline ends came to 7 bases. The CDR3 DNA sequence: TGTGCCAGCAGCAAGCGGAACCAAGAGACCCAGTACTTC. Protein product: CASSKRNQETQYF.

The gene calls are TRBV11-2 and TRBJ2-3, with D uncertain. This CDR3 spans 16 amino acids. The germline V gene has CDR1 SGHAT and CDR2 FQNNGV. Trimming took 5 bases from V and 2 from J, leaving 17 bases between them. In DNA, the CDR3 is TGTGCCAGCAGCCCACCTCCCGGACCCATCACAGATACGCAGTATTTT. It translates to CASSPPPGPITDTQYF.

V usage is TRBV27 and J usage is TRBJ2-1; 8 nucleotides match TRBD2. J was trimmed by 10 bases and V by 4 bases; bases with no gene match: 12. Germline values: CDR1 MNHEY, CDR2 SMNVEV (reference sequence). CDR3 length: 15 residues. Here the CDR3 reads CASSSSRVPGGEQFF. In nucleotides, the CDR3 is TGTGCCAGCAGTTCTAGCAGAGTTCCGGGGGGGGAGCAGTTCTTC.

The table lists this clonotype with a few counts. The chain couples TRBV5-1 to TRBJ2-4; 11 bases fit TRBD2. Germline CDR1 SGHRS, CDR2 YFSETQ. The CDR3 runs 13 residues. V shed 6 bases and J 13 bases; nucleotides not matched to a gene: 9. CDR3 loop: CASKLAGDREQYF. CDR3 bases: TGCGCCAGCAAACTAGCGGGAGATCGGGAGCAGTACTTC.

This clonotype showed up just a few times. J is TRBJ2-7 and V is TRBV5-1; tentatively, D is TRBD1 or TRBD2 (5 bases each). The V gene's germline CDR1 is SGHRS and CDR2 YFSETQ. The CDR3 length is 14 residues. V lost 4 bases, J lost 4 bases, and 15 bases lay in between. This CDR3 is CASSPRDPWYEQYF. Written as DNA, the CDR3 is TGCGCCAGCAGCCCCCGGGACCCTTGGTACGAGCAGTACTTC.

The CDR3 loop reads CSAIGDTEAFF. CDR3 nucleotide sequence: TGCAGTGCTATTGGGGACACTGAAGCTTTCTTT. The rearrangement links TRBV20-1 to TRBJ1-1, with D hard to call. CDR1 is DFQATT, CDR2 SNEGSKA, per germline (reference sequence). Trimming removed 4 bases at V and 3 bases at J, with 6 bases between. The length of the CDR3 is 11 residues.

In its sample, this clonotype was seen once. CDR3 residues: CASSVRDRGFGNSPLHF. The CDR3 nucleotides read TGTGCCAGCAGCGTACGGGACAGGGGGTTTGGTAATTCACCCCTCCACTTT. The rearrangement links TRBV9 to TRBJ1-6, with 11 bases matching TRBD1. V lost 1 base, J lost 6 bases, and 6 bases stayed unmatched. Germline loops: CDR1 SGDLS, CDR2 YYNGEE. The CDR3 runs 17 residues.

The CDR3 spells CASSRTSGLNEQYF. The CDR3 DNA follows: TGTGCCAGCAGTAGGACTAGCGGGTTAAATGAGCAGTACTTC. The chain is built from TRBV7-8 and TRBJ2-4; 11 bases are a match to TRBD2. Looked up from germline, CDR1 is SGHVS and CDR2 is FQNEAQ. The length of the CDR3 is 14 residues. Trimming at V came to 6 bases and at J to 13 bases, leaving 11 bases not matched to a gene.

This clonotype appeared a few times. The V gene is TRBV5-1, the J gene TRBJ2-3; D is perhaps TRBD1 (5 bases). CDR1 is SGHRS and CDR2 is YFSETQ in the germline V gene. The V and J ends lost 3 bases and 2 bases respectively, with 16 bases between them. The CDR3 runs 16 residues. This chain's CDR3 is CASSSSSRVATDTQYF. In DNA form, the CDR3 reads TGCGCCAGCAGCTCCTCGAGCAGGGTGGCCACAGATACGCAGTATTTT. Complete variable domain (other parts from reference TRBV5-1 and TRBJ2-3): KAGVTQTPRYLIKTRGQQVTLSCSPISGHRSVSWYQQTPGQGLQFLFEYFSETQRNKGNFPGRFSGRQFSNSRSEMNVSTLELGDSALYLCASSSSSRVATDTQYFGPGTRLTVL.

The chain employs TRBV25-1 and TRBJ1-6; TRBD1 aligns across 7 bases. Per the germline V gene, CDR1 is MGHDK and CDR2 is SYGVNS. The junction had 7 bases not matched to a gene; V was cut back by 7 bases and J by 7 bases. The CDR3 runs 14 residues. The CDR3 loop reads CASNTGELNSPLHF. For the CDR3, the DNA is TGTGCCAGCAATACAGGGGAGTTGAATTCACCCCTCCACTTT.

This clonotype was counted a few times. The V gene is TRBV6-1, the J gene TRBJ2-1, with 15 bases that match TRBD2. The CDR3 totals 12 residues. CDR1 and CDR2 (germline): MNHNS, SASEGT. The trim removed 8 bases at V and 13 bases at J, leaving 3 bases unmatched. The CDR3 DNA reads TGTGCCAGCCAGGGACTAGCGGGGGGACAGTTCTTC. Its translation is CASQGLAGGQFF.

This sequence joins TRBV6-2 or TRBV6-3 and TRBJ2-7; D unclear. V was clipped by 2 bases and J by 2 bases, with 13 bases between them. In germline, CDR1 is MNHEY, CDR2 SVGEGT. The CDR3 is made up of 15 amino acids. As DNA, the CDR3 is TGTGCCAGCAGTTACCCTCCGACGGGTACCTACGAGCAGTACTTC. Amino acid sequence: CASSYPPTGTYEQYF.

This clonotype has only a few counts. The chain recombines TRBV7-6 with TRBJ2-1; TRBD2 matches at 8 bases. The CDR3 has 18 residues. CDR1 and CDR2 from the germline V gene are SGHVS and FNYEAQ. V shed 3 bases, J shed 3 bases, and the junction held 13 bases outside the gene matches. DNA of the CDR3: TGTGCCAGCAGCTTTTTGTCTGCCGCTAGCGGGTACTACAATGAGCAGTTCTTC. Protein sequence: CASSFLSAASGYYNEQFF. Variable domain in full (rest from reference TRBV7-6 and TRBJ2-1): GAGVSQSPRYKVTKRGQDVALRCDPISGHVSLYWYRQALGQGPEFLTYFNYEAQQDKSGLPNDRFSAERPEGSISTLTIQRTEQRDSAMYRCASSFLSAASGYYNEQFFGPGTRLTVL.

This chain connects TRBV11-2 to TRBJ2-2; TRBD1 is a possible D gene (6 bases). Deletions cut 2 bases from V and 2 bases from J, with 12 bases between. The CDR3 contains 16 residues. Germline V gene lookup returns CDR1 SGHAT and CDR2 FQNNGV. The DNA for the CDR3 is TGTGCCAGCAGCTTATATCAGGGGCGAAACACCGGGGAGCTGTTTTTT. Its translation is CASSLYQGRNTGELFF.

The chain is built from TRBV29-1 and TRBJ2-4; D is perhaps TRBD1 (5 bases). TRBJ2-5 matches the DNA end more closely, so the J call is doubtful. The CDR3 runs to 13 residues. From germline, CDR1 is SQVTM and CDR2 ANQGSEA. The CDR3 DNA reads as TGCAGCGCCGTCGGACAAACCCAAGAGACCCAGTACTTC. This encodes CSAVGQTQETQYF.

The chain has TRBV9 and TRBJ2-7; D call uncertain. There are 16 residues in the CDR3. Germline values: CDR1 SGDLS, CDR2 YYNGEE. Trimming cost V 0 bases and J 2 bases, with 15 bases left between them. CDR3 DNA: TGTGCCAGCAGCGTAGAATTTATGGCGGACCCCTACGAGCAGTACTTC. Translation: CASSVEFMADPYEQYF.

The chain has TRBV10-3 and TRBJ2-7; 11 bases line up with TRBD1. There are 16 residues in the CDR3. The J segment lost 7 bases and the V segment lost 4 bases, leaving 12 bases of the junction unmatched. The V gene's germline CDR1 is ENHRY and CDR2 SYGVKD. CDR3 sequence reads: CAISGGQGGNYNEQYF. CDR3 nucleotide sequence: TGTGCCATCAGTGGGGGACAGGGGGGGAACTACAATGAGCAGTACTTC.

This clonotype was detected only a few times. The chain recombines TRBV13 with TRBJ2-5; D tentatively reads TRBD1 or TRBD2 (5 bases each). V gave up 0 bases and J gave up 11 bases, with 13 bases separating them. CDR1 and CDR2 (germline): PRHDT, FYEKMQ (reference sequence). The CDR3 has 13 amino acids. CDR3 DNA sequence: TGTGCCAGCAGCTTAGGACAGGCGGGTGAGCAGTACTTC. Its protein is CASSLGQAGEQYF.

J is TRBJ2-7 and V is TRBV27; 8 nucleotides match TRBD1. The CDR3 is made up of 19 amino acids. The germline V gene has CDR1 MNHEY and CDR2 SMNVEV (reference sequence). The V gene end was trimmed by 4 bases and the J gene end by 2 bases; junction bases not matched to a gene: 19. The CDR3 bases are TGTGCCAGCAGTTCCCGAACCCGGGACAGGATGATCAAGCCCTACGAGCAGTACTTC. Its translation: CASSSRTRDRMIKPYEQYF.

This clonotype was seen a few times. CDR3 in amino acids: CSVVVNSGANVLTF. The CDR3 nucleotides read TGCAGCGTTGTGGTGAACTCTGGGGCCAACGTCCTGACTTTC. The gene calls are TRBV29-1 and TRBJ2-6; D uncertain. Per the germline V gene, CDR1 is SQVTM and CDR2 is ANQGSEA. V lost 4 bases to trimming and J lost 0 bases, with 7 bases between them. This CDR3 has 14 amino acids. The full variable domain, its missing parts supplied by reference TRBV29-1 and TRBJ2-6, is SAVISQKPSRDICQRGTSLTIQCQVDSQVTMMFWYRQQPGQSLTLIATANQGSEATYESGFVIDKFPISRPNLTFSTLTVSNMSPEDSSIYLCSVVVNSGANVLTFGAGSRLTVL.

V gene TRBV27 combines with J gene TRBJ2-3; TRBD2 is a possible D gene (6 bases). Between the trimmed V and J ends, which lost 4 bases and 1 base, there was a span of 12 bases. Germline CDR1 and CDR2: MNHEY and SMNVEV (reference sequence). The CDR3 totals 15 residues. CDR3 DNA: TGTGCCAGCAGTTGGGGGGAAAACGGCACAGATACGCAGTATTTT. Amino acid sequence: CASSWGENGTDTQYF.

The J gene is TRBJ2-7, the V gene TRBV19; D is possibly TRBD2 (5 bases). The CDR3 totals 13 residues. Germline V gene sequence: CDR1 LNHDA, CDR2 SQIVND (reference sequence). Between the trimmed V and J ends, which lost 3 bases and 3 bases, there was a span of 9 bases. CDR3 DNA sequence: TGTGCCAGTAGTATTACTGAGGGCTACGAGCAGTACTTC. It is translated as CASSITEGYEQYF. Complete variable domain (other parts from reference TRBV19 and TRBJ2-7): DGGITQSPKYLFRKEGQNVTLSCEQNLNHDAMYWYRQDPGQGLRLIYYSQIVNDFQKGDIAEGYSVSREKKESFPLTVTSAQKNPTAFYLCASSITEGYEQYFGPGTRLTVT.